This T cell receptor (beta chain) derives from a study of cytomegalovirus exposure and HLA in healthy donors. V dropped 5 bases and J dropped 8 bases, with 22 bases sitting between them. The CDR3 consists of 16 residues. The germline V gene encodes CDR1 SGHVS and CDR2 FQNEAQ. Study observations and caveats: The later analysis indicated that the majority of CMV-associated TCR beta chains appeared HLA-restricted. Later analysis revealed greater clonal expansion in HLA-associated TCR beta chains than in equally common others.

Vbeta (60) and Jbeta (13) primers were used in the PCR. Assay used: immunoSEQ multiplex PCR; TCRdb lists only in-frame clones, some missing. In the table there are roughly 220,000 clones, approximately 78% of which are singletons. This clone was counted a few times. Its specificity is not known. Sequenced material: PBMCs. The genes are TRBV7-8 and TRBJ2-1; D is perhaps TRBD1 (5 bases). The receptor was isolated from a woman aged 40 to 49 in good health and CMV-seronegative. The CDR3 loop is CASSLGRVVFYDEQFF. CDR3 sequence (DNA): TGTGCCAGCAGCCTCGGCAGGGTTGTATTTTACGATGAGCAGTTCTTC. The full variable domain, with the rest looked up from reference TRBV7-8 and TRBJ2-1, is GAGVSQSPRYKVAKRGQDVALRCDPISGHVSLFWYQQALGQGPEFLTYFQNEAQLDKSGLPSDRFFAERPEGSVSTLKIQRTQQEDSAVYLCASSLGRVVFYDEQFFGPGTRLTVL.